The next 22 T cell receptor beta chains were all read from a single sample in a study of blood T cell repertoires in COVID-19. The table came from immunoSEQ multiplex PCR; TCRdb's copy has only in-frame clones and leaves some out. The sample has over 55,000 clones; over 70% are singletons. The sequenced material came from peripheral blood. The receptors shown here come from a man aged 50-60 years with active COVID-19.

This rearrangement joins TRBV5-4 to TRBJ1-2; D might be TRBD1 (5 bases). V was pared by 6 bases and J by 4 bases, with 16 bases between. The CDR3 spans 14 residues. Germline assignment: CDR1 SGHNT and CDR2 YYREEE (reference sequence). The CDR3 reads CASTPGAGAYGYTF. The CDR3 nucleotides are TGTGCCAGCACCCCTGGGGCAGGAGCCTATGGCTACACCTTC.

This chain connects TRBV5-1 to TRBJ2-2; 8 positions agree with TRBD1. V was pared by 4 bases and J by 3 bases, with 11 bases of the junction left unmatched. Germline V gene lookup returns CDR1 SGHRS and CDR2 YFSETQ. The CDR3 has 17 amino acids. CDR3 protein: CASSTLFPGGDTGELFF. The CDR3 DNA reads TGCGCCAGCAGCACACTATTCCCAGGGGGCGACACCGGGGAGCTGTTTTTT.

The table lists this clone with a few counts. CDR3 amino acids: CASSTGQLVYEQYF. The CDR3 nucleotides are TGTGCCAGCAGCACCGGACAACTCGTCTACGAGCAGTACTTC. This chain links TRBV28 with TRBJ2-7; perhaps TRBD1 as D (5 bases). Germline-derived CDR1 and CDR2 are MDHEN and SYDVKM. The CDR3 runs to 14 residues. V dropped 6 bases and J dropped 3 bases, with 15 bases sitting between them.

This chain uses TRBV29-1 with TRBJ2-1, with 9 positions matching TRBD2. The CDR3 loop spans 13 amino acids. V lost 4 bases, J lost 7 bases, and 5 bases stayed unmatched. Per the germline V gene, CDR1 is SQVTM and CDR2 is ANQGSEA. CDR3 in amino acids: CSVGGRDKNEQFF. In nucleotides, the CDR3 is TGCAGCGTTGGCGGGAGGGATAAGAATGAGCAGTTCTTC.

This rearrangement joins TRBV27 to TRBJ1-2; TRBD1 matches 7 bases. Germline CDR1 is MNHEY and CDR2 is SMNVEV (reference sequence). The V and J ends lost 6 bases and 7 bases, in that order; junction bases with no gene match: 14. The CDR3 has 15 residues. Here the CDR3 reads CASSTVTGQGRGYTF. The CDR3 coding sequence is TGTGCCAGCAGCACGGTGACAGGGCAGGGTCGTGGCTACACCTTC.

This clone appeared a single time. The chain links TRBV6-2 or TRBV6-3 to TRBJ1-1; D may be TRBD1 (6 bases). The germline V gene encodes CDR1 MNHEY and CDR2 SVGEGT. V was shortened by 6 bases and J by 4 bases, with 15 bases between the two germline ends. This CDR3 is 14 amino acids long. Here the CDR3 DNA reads TGTGCCAGCAGCCTCCGGTTCAGGGGCACTGAAGCTTTCTTT. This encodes CASSLRFRGTEAFF.

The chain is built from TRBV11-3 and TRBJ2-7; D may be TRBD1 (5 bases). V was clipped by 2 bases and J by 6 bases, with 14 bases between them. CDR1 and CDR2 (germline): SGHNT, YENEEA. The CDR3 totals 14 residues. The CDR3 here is CASSLSGRGAEQYF. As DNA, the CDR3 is TGTGCCAGCAGCTTATCAGGGCGTGGGGCCGAGCAGTACTTC.

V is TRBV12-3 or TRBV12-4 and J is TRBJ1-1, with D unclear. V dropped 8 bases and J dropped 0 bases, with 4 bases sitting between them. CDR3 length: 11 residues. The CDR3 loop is CASELNTEAFF. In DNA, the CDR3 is TGTGCCAGCGAGTTGAACACTGAAGCTTTCTTT.

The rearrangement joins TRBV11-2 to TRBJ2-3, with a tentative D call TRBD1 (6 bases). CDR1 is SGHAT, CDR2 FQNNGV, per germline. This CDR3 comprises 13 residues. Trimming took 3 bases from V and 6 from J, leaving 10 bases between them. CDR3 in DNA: TGTGCCAGCAGCTTCAACAGGGTGGATACGCAGTATTTT. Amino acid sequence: CASSFNRVDTQYF.

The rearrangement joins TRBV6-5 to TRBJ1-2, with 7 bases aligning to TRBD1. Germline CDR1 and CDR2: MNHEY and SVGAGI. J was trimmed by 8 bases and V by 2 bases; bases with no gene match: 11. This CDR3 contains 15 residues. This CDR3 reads CASSYTLTGLGGYTF. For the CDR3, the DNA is TGTGCCAGCAGTTACACTTTGACAGGGCTCGGAGGCTACACCTTC.

The DNA of the CDR3 is TGTGCCAGCAGCCAAGCCCCTGACACCGGGGAGCTGTTTTTT. This translates into CASSQAPDTGELFF. This chain links TRBV3-1 (or the pseudogene TRBV3-2) with TRBJ2-2; D ambiguous. Germline lookup yields CDR1 LGHDT and CDR2 YNNKEL (reference sequence). This CDR3 comprises 14 residues. V lost 1 base, J lost 3 bases, and 6 bases lay in between.

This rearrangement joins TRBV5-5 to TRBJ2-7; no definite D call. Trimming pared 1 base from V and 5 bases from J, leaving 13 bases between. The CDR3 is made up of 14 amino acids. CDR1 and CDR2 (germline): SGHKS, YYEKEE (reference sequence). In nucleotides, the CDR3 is TGTGCCAGCAGCTTGACAGACCCCTCGGACGAGCAGTACTTC. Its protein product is CASSLTDPSDEQYF. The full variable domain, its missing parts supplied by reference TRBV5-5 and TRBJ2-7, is DAGVTQSPTHLIKTRGQQVTLRCSPISGHKSVSWYQQVLGQGPQFIFQYYEKEERGRGNFPDRFSARQFPNYSSELNVNALLLGDSALYLCASSLTDPSDEQYFGPGTRLTVT.

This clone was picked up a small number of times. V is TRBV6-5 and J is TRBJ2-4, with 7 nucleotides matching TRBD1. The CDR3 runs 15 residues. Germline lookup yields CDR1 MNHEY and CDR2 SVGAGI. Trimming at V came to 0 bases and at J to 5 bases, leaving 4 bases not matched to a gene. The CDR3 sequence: CASSYSNRGQNIQYF. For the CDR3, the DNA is TGTGCCAGCAGTTACTCGAACAGGGGACAAAACATTCAGTACTTC.

The CDR3 DNA reads as TGTGCCAGCAGACCCGACGGAGAGAACACTGAAGCTTTCTTT. It specifies CASRPDGENTEAFF. This chain joins TRBV3-1 (or the pseudogene TRBV3-2) and TRBJ1-1; D is ambiguous. V lost 6 bases and J 1 base, leaving 12 bases between the germline ends. The CDR3 is 14 amino acids. Per germline, CDR1 LGHDT and CDR2 YNNKEL (reference sequence).

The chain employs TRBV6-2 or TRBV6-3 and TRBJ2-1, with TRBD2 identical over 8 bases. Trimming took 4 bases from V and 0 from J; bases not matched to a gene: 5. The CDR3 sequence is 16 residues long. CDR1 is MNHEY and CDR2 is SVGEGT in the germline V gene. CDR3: CASSFRTSRSYNEQFF. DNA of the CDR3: TGTGCCAGCAGTTTCCGGACTAGCCGCTCCTACAATGAGCAGTTCTTC.

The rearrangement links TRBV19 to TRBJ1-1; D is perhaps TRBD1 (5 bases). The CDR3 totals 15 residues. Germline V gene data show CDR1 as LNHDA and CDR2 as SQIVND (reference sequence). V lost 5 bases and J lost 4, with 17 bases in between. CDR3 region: CASSLDGGGGTEAFF. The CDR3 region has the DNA TGTGCCAGTAGTCTTGACGGTGGGGGGGGCACTGAAGCTTTCTTT.

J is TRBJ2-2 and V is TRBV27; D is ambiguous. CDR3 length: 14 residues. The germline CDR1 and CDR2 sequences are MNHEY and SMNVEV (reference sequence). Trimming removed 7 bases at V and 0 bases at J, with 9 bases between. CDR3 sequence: CASTHFPNTGELFF. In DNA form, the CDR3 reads TGTGCCAGCACCCATTTCCCGAACACCGGGGAGCTGTTTTTT.

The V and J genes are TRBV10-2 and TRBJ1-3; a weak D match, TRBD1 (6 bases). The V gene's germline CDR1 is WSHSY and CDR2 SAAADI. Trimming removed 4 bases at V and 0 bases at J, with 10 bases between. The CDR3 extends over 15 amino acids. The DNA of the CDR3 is TGCGCCAGCAGTGTAGGGGGGGTCTCTGGAAACACCATATATTTT. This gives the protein CASSVGGVSGNTIYF.

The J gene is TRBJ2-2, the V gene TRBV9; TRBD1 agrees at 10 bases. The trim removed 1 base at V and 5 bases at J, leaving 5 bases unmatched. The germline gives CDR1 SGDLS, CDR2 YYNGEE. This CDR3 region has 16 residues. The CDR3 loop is CASSVRQGAGTGELFF. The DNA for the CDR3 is TGTGCCAGCAGCGTACGACAGGGGGCTGGGACCGGGGAGCTGTTTTTT.

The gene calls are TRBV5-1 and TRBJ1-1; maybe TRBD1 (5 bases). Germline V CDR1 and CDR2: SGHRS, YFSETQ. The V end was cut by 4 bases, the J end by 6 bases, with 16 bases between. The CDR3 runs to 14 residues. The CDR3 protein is CASSGGTWGAEAFF. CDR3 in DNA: TGCGCCAGCAGCGGCGGCACTTGGGGGGCTGAAGCTTTCTTT.

CDR3 loop: CASSLQGGPGGPDWNEQFF. In DNA, the CDR3 is TGTGCCAGCAGCCTACAGGGAGGGCCGGGAGGGCCAGATTGGAATGAGCAGTTCTTC. The rearrangement links TRBV9 to TRBJ2-1; 8 nucleotides line up with TRBD2. The CDR3 runs 19 residues. The V gene's germline CDR1 is SGDLS and CDR2 YYNGEE. V was clipped by 4 bases and J by 7 bases; unmatched bases: 22.

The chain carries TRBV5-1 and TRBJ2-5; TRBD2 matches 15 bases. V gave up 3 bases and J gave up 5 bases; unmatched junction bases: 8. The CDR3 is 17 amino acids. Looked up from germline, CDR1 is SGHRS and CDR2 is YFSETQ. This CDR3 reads CASSYPGLAGGRETQYF. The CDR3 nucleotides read TGCGCCAGCAGCTACCCGGGACTAGCGGGAGGTAGGGAGACCCAGTACTTC.